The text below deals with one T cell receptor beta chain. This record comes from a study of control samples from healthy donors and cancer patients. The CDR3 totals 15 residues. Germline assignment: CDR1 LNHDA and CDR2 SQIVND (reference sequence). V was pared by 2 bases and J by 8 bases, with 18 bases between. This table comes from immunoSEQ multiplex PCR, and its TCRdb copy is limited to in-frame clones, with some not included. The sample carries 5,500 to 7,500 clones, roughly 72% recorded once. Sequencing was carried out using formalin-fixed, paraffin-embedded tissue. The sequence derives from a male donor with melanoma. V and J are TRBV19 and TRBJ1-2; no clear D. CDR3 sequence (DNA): TGTGCCAGTAGTATAAAGGAGGGTGTAGGGCGAGGCTACACCTTC. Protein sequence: CASSIKEGVGRGYTF. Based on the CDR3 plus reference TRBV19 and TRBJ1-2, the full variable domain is DGGITQSPKYLFRKEGQNVTLSCEQNLNHDAMYWYRQDPGQGLRLIYYSQIVNDFQKGDIAEGYSVSREKKESFPLTVTSAQKNPTAFYLCASSIKEGVGRGYTFGSGTRLTVV.